What follows describes a single T cell receptor beta chain. Its cognate antigen has yet to be identified. Nothing much larger sits one base from this clone, and base qualities are not available. The study tested focal radiation therapy combined with CTLA-4 blockade (ipilimumab) in patients with chemo-refractory metastatic non-small-cell lung cancer. The entry originates in a study of radiotherapy plus CTLA-4 blockade in lung cancer (dated by TCRdb to between 2017 and 2018). Regarding the study in general: Objective responses occurred in around 19% of enrolled patients, and about 33% achieved disease control. Broad study findings and their caveats: After treatment with radiotherapy and ipilimumab, TCR clones that originated in tumors expanded in peripheral blood. The strongest predictors of response were reported to be early dynamic shifts in blood T cell clones along with a rise in serum interferon-beta following radiation.

Between the V and J ends, shortened by 1 base and 1 base respectively, the junction contains 5 bases. According to the germline V gene, CDR1 reads SGHDN and CDR2 reads FVKESK. The CDR3 spans 15 residues, from the cysteine through the phenylalanine. Only the CDR3 DNA is retained, 45 bases long and in frame from the first base. The method was the immunoSEQ multiplex PCR assay. TCRdb stores this immuneACCESS table with in-frame sequences only. Part of the clones is absent; in the studies checked, under half of the shortfall reflects unresolved V genes, and no reason is known for the rest. This sample gives 52,000 or so clones in total; 70% to 85% of them show up just once. Of the sample, 5% to 7.5% is held by the ten largest clones.

Material: peripheral blood, obtained from a patient treated with radiotherapy plus ipilimumab. The V and J segments used are TRBV14 and TRBJ2-6; matching of 5 bases hints at TRBD2 as the D gene. The sequence was obtained from a human donor with non-small cell lung cancer whose response to radiotherapy plus ipilimumab could not be evaluated. The CDR3 reads as follows: CASSQGGSGANVLTF. The nucleotide sequence is given as TGTGCCAGCAGCCAAGGAGGGTCTGGGGCCAACGTCCTGACTTTC.